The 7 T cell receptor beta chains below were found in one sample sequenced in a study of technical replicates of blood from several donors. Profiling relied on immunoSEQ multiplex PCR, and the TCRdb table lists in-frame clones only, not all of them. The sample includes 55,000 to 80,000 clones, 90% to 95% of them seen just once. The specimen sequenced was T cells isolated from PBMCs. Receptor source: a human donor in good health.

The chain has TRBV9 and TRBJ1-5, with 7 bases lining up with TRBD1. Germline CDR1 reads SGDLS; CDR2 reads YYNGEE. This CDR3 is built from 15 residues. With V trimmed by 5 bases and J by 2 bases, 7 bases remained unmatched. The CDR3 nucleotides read TGTGCCAGCAGTCGCACAGGGGACGGCAATCAGCCCCAGCATTTT. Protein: CASSRTGDGNQPQHF.

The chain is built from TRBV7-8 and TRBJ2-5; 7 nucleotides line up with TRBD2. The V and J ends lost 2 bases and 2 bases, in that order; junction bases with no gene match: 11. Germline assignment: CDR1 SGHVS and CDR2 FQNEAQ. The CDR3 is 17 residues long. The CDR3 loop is CASSLIFFPSGQETQYF. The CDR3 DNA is TGTGCCAGCAGCTTAATTTTTTTTCCTAGCGGACAAGAGACCCAGTACTTC.

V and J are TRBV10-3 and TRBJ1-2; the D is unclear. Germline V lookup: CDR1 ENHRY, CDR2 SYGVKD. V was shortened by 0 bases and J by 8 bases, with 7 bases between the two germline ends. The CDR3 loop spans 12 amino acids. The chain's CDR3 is CAISESGGGYTF. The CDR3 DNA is TGTGCCATCAGTGAGTCTGGAGGCGGCTACACCTTC.

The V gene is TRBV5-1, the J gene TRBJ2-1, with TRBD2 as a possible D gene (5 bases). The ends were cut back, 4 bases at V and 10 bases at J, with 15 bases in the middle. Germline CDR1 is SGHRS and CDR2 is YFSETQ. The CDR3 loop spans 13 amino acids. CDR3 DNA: TGCGCCAGCAGCCCGACTACCGTTGGGGAGCAGTTCTTC. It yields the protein CASSPTTVGEQFF.

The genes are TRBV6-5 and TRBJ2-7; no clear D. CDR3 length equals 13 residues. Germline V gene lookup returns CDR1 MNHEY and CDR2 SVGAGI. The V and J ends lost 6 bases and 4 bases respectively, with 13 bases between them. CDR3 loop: CASSPVGPYEQYF. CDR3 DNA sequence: TGTGCCAGCAGCCCCGTGGGCCCTTACGAGCAGTACTTC.

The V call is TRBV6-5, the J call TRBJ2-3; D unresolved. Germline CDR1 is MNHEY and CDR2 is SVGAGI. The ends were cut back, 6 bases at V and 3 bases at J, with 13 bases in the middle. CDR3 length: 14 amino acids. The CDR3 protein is CASSSPVATDTQYF. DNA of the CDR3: TGTGCCAGCAGCTCCCCGGTAGCAACAGATACGCAGTATTTT.

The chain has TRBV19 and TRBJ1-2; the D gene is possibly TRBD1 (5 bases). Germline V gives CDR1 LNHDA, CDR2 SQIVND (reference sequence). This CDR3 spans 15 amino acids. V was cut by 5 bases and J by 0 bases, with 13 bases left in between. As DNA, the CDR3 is TGTGCCAGTAGTCCGGCGGGACTTGCTAACTATGGCTACACCTTC. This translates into CASSPAGLANYGYTF.